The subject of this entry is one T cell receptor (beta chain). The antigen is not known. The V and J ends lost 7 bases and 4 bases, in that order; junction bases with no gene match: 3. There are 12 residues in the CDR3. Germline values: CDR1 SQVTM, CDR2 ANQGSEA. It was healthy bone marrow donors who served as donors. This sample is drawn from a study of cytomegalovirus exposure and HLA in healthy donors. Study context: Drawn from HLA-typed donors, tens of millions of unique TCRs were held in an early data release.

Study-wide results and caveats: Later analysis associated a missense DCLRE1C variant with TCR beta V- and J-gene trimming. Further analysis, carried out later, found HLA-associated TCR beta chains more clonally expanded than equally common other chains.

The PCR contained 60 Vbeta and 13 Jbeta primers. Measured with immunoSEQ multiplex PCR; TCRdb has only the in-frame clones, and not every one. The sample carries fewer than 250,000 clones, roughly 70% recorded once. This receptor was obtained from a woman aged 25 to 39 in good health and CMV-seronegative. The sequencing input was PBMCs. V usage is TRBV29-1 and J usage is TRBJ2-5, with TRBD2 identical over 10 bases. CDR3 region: CSGRTSGETQYF. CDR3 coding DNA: TGCAGCGGGCGGACTAGCGGAGAGACCCAGTACTTC.